This T cell receptor (beta chain) was sequenced during a study of T cell responses to AZD1222 COVID-19 vaccine. The table came from immunoSEQ multiplex PCR; TCRdb's copy has only in-frame clones and leaves some out. There are 13,000 or so clones in the sample; more than 80% occur only once, and about 40% lies in the top ten. V was pared by 9 bases and J by 4 bases, with 16 bases between. Germline V CDR1 and CDR2: SNHLY, FYNNEI. The CDR3 contains 14 residues. The clonotype was recovered from an adult who received the AZD1222 COVID-19 vaccine. The genes are TRBV2 and TRBJ1-5; tentative D call: TRBD1 (6 bases). Sequencing was performed on peripheral blood, taken 28 days after the second AZD1222 dose. For the CDR3, the DNA is TGTGCCAGGGGAACGGGGGGCAGAAATCAGCCCCAGCATTTT. It is translated as CARGTGGRNQPQHF.